The rows below give T cell receptor beta chains drawn from one sample of a study of blood T cell repertoires in COVID-19. Some clones are missing from TCRdb's copy, which holds only in-frame ones; the method was immunoSEQ multiplex PCR. Of 350,000 to 450,000 clones in the sample, 85% to 90% were seen once. Sequenced input: PBMCs or T cells enriched from blood (not recorded which). These receptor sequences come from a woman in her twenties or thirties who had recovered from COVID-19. CDR3s leave out the opening cysteine and the closing phenylalanine or tryptophan. Fields, in order: J gene, clone size, V gene, CDR3 protein. Clone size is shown for a subset of rows, as once, few, many or a class of expanded clone.

>TRBJ1-5|-|TRBV27
ASRAGTNSNQPQH
>TRBJ2-7|-|TRBV14
ASSPGHISYEQY
>TRBJ2-1|-|TRBV6-6
ASRGGGQDNEQF
>TRBJ1-1|once|TRBV28
ASSLRASTGANTEAF
>TRBJ1-1|once|TRBV19
ASRQSIKGRTEAF
>TRBJ2-2|once|TRBV10-3
ATQSGSVTGELF
>TRBJ2-1|-|TRBV2
ASSGQRGVNEQF
>TRBJ1-6|-|TRBV7-6
ASSLAGGQGSPPLH
>TRBJ1-5|-|TRBV24-1
ATSDSPVGAQH
>TRBJ2-1|once|TRBV2
ASSEAAAGGGEQF
>TRBJ2-2|-|TRBV4-2
ASSQETLNTGELF